This T cell receptor beta chain emerged from a study of blood T cell repertoires in COVID-19 (dated by TCRdb to the early 2020s). Study-level background: The collaborator samples originated in the United States, Italy and Spain and spanned the acute and convalescent phases of COVID-19. The material from the prospective study consisted of cDNA or gDNA derived from T cells, B-cell-depleted T cells, or PBMCs. Deeply sampled blood TCRbeta repertoires from subjects exposed to, actively infected with, or recovered from COVID-19 were included in the dataset. A freely available public database, intended as a resource for researchers studying the immune response to SARS-CoV-2, is where the repertoires were released. The samples were drawn from two sources: the first 160 participants of the ongoing ImmuneRACE study, and 1,000 to 1,500 subjects contributed by 6 global collaborators. Nearly every sample came with metadata listing a de-identified subject ID, COVID-19 status, age in years and sex. Where available, HLA class I and class II types were obtained from metadata supplied by the sample provider rather than from assay-based typing. The full study reports these points: The quantity of clinical and demographic metadata differed by source and by participant and was supplied without curation.

The CDR3 starts with the cysteine, ends with the phenylalanine, and has 16 residues. Of all the DNA, just the CDR3 is kept, 48 bases in frame from base 1. Trimming takes 6 bases off V and 1 base off J; junction bases not matched to a gene: 5. The germline V gene provides CDR1 KGHDR and CDR2 SFDVKD. TCRbeta CDR3 regions were amplified from genomic DNA using the immunoSEQ Assay, a bias-controlled multiplex PCR. For the original study's pipeline: The number of nucleated cells in each sample was estimated from the amplification of reference gene primers within the assay. Sequence reads were collapsed and filtered to measure the absolute abundance of every unique TCRbeta CDR3 rearrangement. For each sample, productive Simpson clonality was calculated as the square root of Simpson's diversity index over productive rearrangements. Here the immuneACCESS table is served through TCRdb, limited to in-frame sequences with V and J called. Missing clones are a known gap in these copies; in checked studies unresolved V genes cover under half, and the rest lacks a known reason. The DNA gave D and trimming, while V, J and clone size come from that table. For this sample the table gives 90,000 to 140,000 clones, of which around four fifths were detected only once. The ten top clones hold roughly 19% of the sample.

Whole blood was collected in K2EDTA tubes by collaborating institutions according to the institutions' own protocols. Collaborator samples were shipped for TCRbeta analysis as frozen whole blood, isolated PBMCs, or DNA extracted from either sample type. As concerns this clone: The antigen it recognizes is unknown. No base qualities exist here, and no much larger clone lies one base off it.

The sequence came from a woman aged 65 to 85 with acute or convalescent COVID-19. The sequenced material came from peripheral blood. In this chain, TRBV24-1 is recombined with TRBJ1-1; 12 bases in between match TRBD1. CDR3 protein: CATSKSGQGANTEAFF. The nucleotide sequence is given as TGTGCCACCAGTAAATCGGGACAGGGGGCGAACACTGAAGCTTTCTTT.